The clone carrying this TCR beta chain has just a few counts. The antigen remains undetermined. Sequencing targeted expressed TCRB transcripts, as all isolated RNA had been reverse transcribed. Data came from immunoSEQ multiplex PCR; TCRdb stores just in-frame clones and leaves some out. The table shows 550,000 to 850,000 clones, with around 15% occurring only once. The source of the sample is a study of beta chain features in type 1 diabetes. The study, taken as a whole, reports: Shortening that was moderate but significant affected the TCRB CDR3s of Type 1 diabetes patients in all four CD4+ subsets.

The CDR3 spans 15 residues. The V end lost 5 bases, the J end lost 0 bases, and 8 bases lay between the germline ends. The germline V gene encodes CDR1 MNHEY and CDR2 SMNVEV (reference sequence). Sequenced sample: naive CD4+ T cells from blood. V gene TRBV27 combines with J gene TRBJ2-6; D is unclear. The TCR sequence derives from a man younger than 30 with type 1 diabetes. This chain's CDR3 is CASSQYSSGANVLTF. The DNA for the CDR3 is TGTGCCAGCAGTCAATACAGCTCTGGGGCCAACGTCCTGACTTTC.